This T cell receptor beta chain came from a study of shared clonotypes between healthy human individuals. This clone was detected once. TCRdb's table, derived via immunoSEQ multiplex PCR, lists solely in-frame clones and lacks some. This sample carries hundreds of thousands of clones, roughly 72% of them seen once, and the ten largest clones take about 12%. Donors were healthy HIV-negative adults without recently reported acute infections or vaccinations. The germline V and J ends were trimmed by 0 bases and 0 bases, with 11 bases remaining between them. This CDR3 has 16 amino acids. Sequencing was done on a sample of PBMCs. This TCR came from a woman in her 40s in good health. Some clones in this sample may be carry-over from other donors' samples. This rearrangement joins TRBV23-1 to TRBJ1-1; no clear D. TRBV23-1 is an ORF; its function is uncertain. The CDR3 spells CASSQSAHPMNTEAFF. CDR3 DNA sequence: TGCGCCAGCAGTCAATCGGCACACCCCATGAACACTGAAGCTTTCTTT.